One sample yielded the 18 T cell receptor beta chains listed below, sequenced in a study of beta chain features in type 1 diabetes. These receptors lack a known antigen. As every portion of the isolated RNA was reverse transcribed, the sequencing read expressed TCRB transcripts. Using immunoSEQ multiplex PCR, the repertoire was profiled, and TCRdb retains in-frame clones only, with some absent. The sample has approximately 250,000 clones, approximately 16% seen once. Findings and caveats of the study: All four CD4+ subsets of Type 1 diabetes patients contained TCRB CDR3s that were moderately but significantly shorter.

Sequences were obtained from naive CD4+ T cells from blood. Receptors were obtained from a young man with type 1 diabetes.

This clone was seen only a few times. The V and J genes are TRBV9 and TRBJ1-1; 7 bases are shared with TRBD1. Germline CDR1 and CDR2: SGDLS and YYNGEE. The length of the CDR3 is 13 residues. V shed 4 bases and J 5 bases; nucleotides not matched to a gene: 5. The CDR3 nucleotides read TGTGCCAGCAGCCAAGGGGGCCGGACTGAAGCTTTCTTT. Its translation: CASSQGGRTEAFF. The full variable domain, rest sourced from reference TRBV9 and TRBJ1-1, is DSGVTQTPKHLITATGQRVTLRCSPRSGDLSVYWYQQSLDQGLQFLIQYYNGEERAKGNILERFSAQQFPDLHSELNLSSLELGDSALYFCASSQGGRTEAFFGQGTRLTVV.

V gene TRBV6-6 combines with J gene TRBJ2-5; perhaps TRBD1 as D (5 bases). This CDR3 contains 16 residues. Germline CDR1 MNHNY, CDR2 SVGAGI (reference sequence). Trimming shortened V by 2 bases and J by 1 base, and 14 bases separated the two germline ends. CDR3 DNA: TGTGCCAGCAGTTACACGATGAACAGGTTCCAAGAGACCCAGTACTTC. It codes for CASSYTMNRFQETQYF.

This clone has a handful of counts. The gene calls are TRBV18 and TRBJ1-5; 7 bases match TRBD1. V lost 6 bases, J lost 2 bases, and 7 bases stayed unmatched. The germline gives CDR1 KGHSH, CDR2 LQKENI. This CDR3 comprises 15 residues. CDR3 sequence (DNA): TGTGCCAGCTCCCCTACAGGGGCTCGCAATCAGCCCCAGCATTTT. Its translation is CASSPTGARNQPQHF.

This clone was counted a few times. The rearrangement uses TRBV30 and TRBJ2-3; D might be TRBD2 (6 bases). The V end was cut by 2 bases, the J end by 3 bases, with 12 bases between. The germline gives CDR1 GTSNPN, CDR2 SVGIG (reference sequence). The CDR3 loop spans 14 amino acids. CDR3 bases: TGTGCCTGGAGTAGACTAGACCAAACAGATACGCAGTATTTT. This gives the protein CAWSRLDQTDTQYF. Complete variable domain (other parts from reference TRBV30 and TRBJ2-3): SQTIHQWPATLVQPVGSPLSLECTVEGTSNPNLYWYRQAAGRGLQLLFYSVGIGQISSEVPQNLSASRPQDRQFILSSKKLLLSDSGFYLCAWSRLDQTDTQYFGPGTRLTVL.

There are a few counts of this clone. The V call is TRBV7-6, the J call TRBJ2-3; D remains unclear. The CDR3 has 14 amino acids. The V gene lost 5 bases and the J gene lost 3 bases, with 12 bases spanning the gap. Germline V gene sequence: CDR1 SGHVS, CDR2 FNYEAQ. The CDR3 DNA is TGTGCCAGCAGCACCCAAGGTGGAACAGATACGCAGTATTTT. Translating it yields CASSTQGGTDTQYF.

A few counts support this clone. CDR3 sequence: CASSGLVAGYNEQFF. The CDR3 DNA is TGTGCCAGCAGTGGGTTAGTGGCTGGCTACAATGAGCAGTTCTTC. The chain joins TRBV2 to TRBJ2-1; no clear D. This CDR3 has 15 amino acids. Looked up from germline, CDR1 is SNHLY and CDR2 is FYNNEI. Trimming took 4 bases from V and 3 from J, leaving 13 bases between them.

V usage is TRBV28 and J usage is TRBJ2-6; D unresolved. Germline values: CDR1 MDHEN, CDR2 SYDVKM. Trimming took off 6 bases at V and 0 bases at J, with 9 bases between the two ends. The CDR3 is 15 residues long. CDR3: CASSPANSGANVLTF. The CDR3 DNA reads TGTGCCAGCAGCCCGGCGAACTCTGGGGCCAACGTCCTGACTTTC.

The rearrangement uses TRBV18 and TRBJ2-1, with 8 bases fitting TRBD2. Losses at the gene ends were 0 bases for V and 6 bases for J; bases not matched to a gene: 7. Looked up from germline, CDR1 is KGHSH and CDR2 is LQKENI. The CDR3 is 16 residues long. The CDR3 loop is CASSPPNGLAVNEQFF. CDR3 coding DNA: TGTGCCAGCTCACCACCGAATGGACTAGCCGTCAATGAGCAGTTCTTC. Variable domain in full (rest from reference TRBV18 and TRBJ2-1): NAGVMQNPRHLVRRRGQEARLRCSPMKGHSHVYWYRQLPEEGLKFMVYLQKENIIDESGMPKERFSAEFPKEGPSILRIQQVVRGDSAAYFCASSPPNGLAVNEQFFGPGTRLTVL.

This chain uses TRBV2 with TRBJ2-7, with 7 positions matching TRBD2. Germline V gene lookup returns CDR1 SNHLY and CDR2 FYNNEI. J gave up 0 bases and V 2 bases, and 7 bases lay outside the gene matches. There are 16 residues in the CDR3. The CDR3 nucleotides read TGTGCCAGCAGTGAACAGGGCGGGAGTATCTCCTACGAGCAGTACTTC. It translates to CASSEQGGSISYEQYF.

This clone was picked up a small number of times. Germline and junction disagree at one end, which may indicate a read error. This chain links TRBV29-1 with TRBJ1-2; no firm D call. The CDR3 spans 10 residues. The germline V gene has CDR1 SQVTM and CDR2 ANQGSEA. The DNA for the CDR3 is TGCAGCGCGTCCGAACGGATTCCGGCCTTC. Translated, it gives CSASERIPAF.

Only a few counts were recorded for this clone. The genes are TRBV27 and TRBJ2-1; 9 bases fit TRBD2. The CDR3 has 15 residues. V shed 4 bases and J 4 bases; nucleotides not matched to a gene: 5. CDR1 is MNHEY and CDR2 is SMNVEV in the germline V gene (reference sequence). The CDR3 region has the DNA TGTGCCAGCAGTTCCTCTAGCGGGGATTACAATGAGCAGTTCTTC. Translated, it gives CASSSSSGDYNEQFF.

As DNA, the CDR3 is TGCGCCAGCAGCCAAGCGTCTGTACCTAGCGGGAATGAGCAGTTCTTC. Translating gives CASSQASVPSGNEQFF. J is TRBJ2-1 and V is TRBV4-1; 8 positions match TRBD2. The CDR3 is 16 residues long. Germline loops: CDR1 MGHRA, CDR2 YSYEKL. V dropped 1 base and J dropped 7; count of bases not matched to a gene: 9.

This chain connects TRBV30 to TRBJ2-1; D tentatively fits TRBD1 or TRBD2 (5 bases each). Germline assignment: CDR1 GTSNPN and CDR2 SVGIG (reference sequence). V dropped 4 bases and J dropped 6 bases, with 16 bases sitting between them. The CDR3 covers 14 residues. The chain's CDR3 is CAWKRQGELNEQFF. The CDR3 bases are TGTGCCTGGAAGCGGCAGGGTGAGCTCAATGAGCAGTTCTTC.

The rearrangement joins TRBV7-3 to TRBJ2-1; D is unresolved. This CDR3 has 13 residues. Germline V gene data show CDR1 as SGHTA and CDR2 as FQGTGA. Deletions cut 2 bases from V and 4 bases from J, with 6 bases between. The CDR3 protein is CASSLYGYNEQFF. CDR3 nucleotides: TGTGCCAGCAGCTTATACGGATACAATGAGCAGTTCTTC.

The chain carries TRBV9 and TRBJ2-2; 9 bases fit TRBD1. The CDR3 extends over 16 amino acids. V lost 0 bases to trimming and J lost 3 bases; unmatched junction nucleotides: 3. Germline V gene sequence: CDR1 SGDLS, CDR2 YYNGEE. CDR3 DNA sequence: TGTGCCAGCAGCGTAGTAGGGACAGGGTACACCGGGGAGCTGTTTTTT. Translation gives CASSVVGTGYTGELFF.

Only a few counts were recorded for this clone. CDR3 DNA: TGTGCCAGCAGTTCTCCGGGACAGGGAGAGTATGGCTACACCTTC. Encoded protein: CASSSPGQGEYGYTF. The chain joins TRBV28 to TRBJ1-2; 9 bases match TRBD1. The V segment lost 4 bases and the J segment 5 bases; nucleotides outside the gene matches: 8. The CDR3 consists of 15 residues. Per germline, CDR1 MDHEN and CDR2 SYDVKM.

This clone was detected a few times. V and J are TRBV15 and TRBJ1-2; 8 nucleotides align to TRBD1. V dropped 0 bases and J dropped 6; count of bases not matched to a gene: 0. CDR1 is LNHNV, CDR2 YYDKDF, per germline (reference sequence). The CDR3 contains 13 residues. CDR3 in DNA: TGTGCCACCAGCAGAGACAGGGGGCATGGCTACACCTTC. Residues: CATSRDRGHGYTF.

This chain uses TRBV7-8 with TRBJ2-3; no clear D gene. Germline CDR1 SGHVS, CDR2 FQNEAQ. This CDR3 comprises 12 residues. The V gene lost 7 bases and the J gene lost 6 bases, with 11 bases spanning the gap. CDR3 sequence reads: CASTPTEDTQYF. The DNA of the CDR3 is TGTGCCAGCACTCCGACGGAGGATACGCAGTATTTT.